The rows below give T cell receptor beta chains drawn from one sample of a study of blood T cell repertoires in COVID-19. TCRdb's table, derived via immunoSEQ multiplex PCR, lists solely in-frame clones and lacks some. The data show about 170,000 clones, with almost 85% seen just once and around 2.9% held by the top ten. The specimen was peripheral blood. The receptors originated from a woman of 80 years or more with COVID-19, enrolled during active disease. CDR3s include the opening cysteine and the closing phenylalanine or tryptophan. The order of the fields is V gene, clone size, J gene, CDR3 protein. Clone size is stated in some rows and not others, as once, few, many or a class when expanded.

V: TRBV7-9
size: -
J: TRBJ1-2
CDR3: CASSLDSGTLGYTF

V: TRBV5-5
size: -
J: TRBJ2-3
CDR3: CASSQTGVDTQYF

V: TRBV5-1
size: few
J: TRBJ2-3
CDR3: CASGLHTDTQYF

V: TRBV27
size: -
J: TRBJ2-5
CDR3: CASTTLTGTGSETQYF

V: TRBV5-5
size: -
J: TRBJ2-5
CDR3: CASTPLGQGNTSAQETQYF

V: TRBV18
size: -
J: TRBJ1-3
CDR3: CASTPVWGEGNTIYF

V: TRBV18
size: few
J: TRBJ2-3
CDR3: CALAGASTDTQYF

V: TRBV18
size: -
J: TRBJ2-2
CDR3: CASSPIDSGELFF

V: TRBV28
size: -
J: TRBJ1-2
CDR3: CASSLSGGTGIWRGYTF

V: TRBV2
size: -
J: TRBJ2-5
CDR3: CASSIQGGEETQYF

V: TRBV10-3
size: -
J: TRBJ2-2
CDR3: CAISGDRGPNTGELFF

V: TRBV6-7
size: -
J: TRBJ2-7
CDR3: CASSRAHRESYEQYF

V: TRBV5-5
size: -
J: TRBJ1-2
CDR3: CASSLASGGYTF

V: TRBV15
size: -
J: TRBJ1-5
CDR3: CATSKPVGQGAQPQHF

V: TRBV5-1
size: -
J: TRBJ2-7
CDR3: CASSLQTGSYEQYF

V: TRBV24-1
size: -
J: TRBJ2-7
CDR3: CATSDADSERYEQYF

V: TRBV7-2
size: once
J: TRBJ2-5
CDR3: CASSYDRGETQYF

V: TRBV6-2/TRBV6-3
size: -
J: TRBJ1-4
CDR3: CASSYGTGGATNEKLFF

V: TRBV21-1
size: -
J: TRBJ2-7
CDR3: CASSSPRAGRTYEQYF

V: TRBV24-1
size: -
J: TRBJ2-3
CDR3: CATSDNSGLAVARDTQYF

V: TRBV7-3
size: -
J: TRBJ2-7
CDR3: CASDQGDSSYEQYF

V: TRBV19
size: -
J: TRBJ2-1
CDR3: CASSPPGLHNEQFF

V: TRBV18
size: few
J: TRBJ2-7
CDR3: CASSPSGGASYEQYF

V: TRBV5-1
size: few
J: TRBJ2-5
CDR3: CASTGTGKETQYF